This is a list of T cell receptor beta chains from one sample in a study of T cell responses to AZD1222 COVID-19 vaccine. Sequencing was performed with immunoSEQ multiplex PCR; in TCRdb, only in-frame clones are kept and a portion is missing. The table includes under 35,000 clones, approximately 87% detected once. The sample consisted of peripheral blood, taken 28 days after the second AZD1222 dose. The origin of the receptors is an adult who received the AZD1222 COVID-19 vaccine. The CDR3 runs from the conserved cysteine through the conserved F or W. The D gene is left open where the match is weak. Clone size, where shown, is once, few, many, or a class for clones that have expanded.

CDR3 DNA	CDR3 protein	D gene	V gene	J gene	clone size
TGTGCCAGCAGCGGGACAGCCTCTGGAAACACCATATATTTT	CASSGTASGNTIYF	TRBD1	TRBV6-6	TRBJ1-3	-
TGTGCCAGCAGCTATTCGGGCGGGGGCACTGAAGCTTTCTTT	CASSYSGGGTEAFF	-	TRBV7-9	TRBJ1-1	-
TGTGCCAGCAGCGTAGTAGGTAGCGGGGGTGATGAGCAGTTCTTC	CASSVVGSGGDEQFF	TRBD2	TRBV9	TRBJ2-1	-
TGTGCCAGTAGTCCAACTCCGGGACTAGCTTACAATGAGCAGTTCTTC	CASSPTPGLAYNEQFF	TRBD2	TRBV19	TRBJ2-1	-
TGTGCCAGCAGCCAAGGGGACTACCTACGCCCGGAGGCGCAGTATTTT	CASSQGDYLRPEAQYF	TRBD2	TRBV3-1/TRBV3-2	TRBJ2-3	-
TGTGCCAGCAGTTCTACCTCCGGGGCCAACGTCCTGACTTTC	CASSSTSGANVLTF	-	TRBV28	TRBJ2-6	-
TGTGCCAGCAGCCTTACCCCGACAGGGGGCGGGGAGCTGTTTTTT	CASSLTPTGGGELFF	TRBD1	TRBV6-5	TRBJ2-2	-
TGTGCCAGCAGTTATCGACTCAGGGGCAGAGGCCCATACGAGCAGTACTTC	CASSYRLRGRGPYEQYF	-	TRBV6-2/TRBV6-3	TRBJ2-7	-
TGCGCCAGCAGCAGAGGACAGTACAATGAGCAGTTCTTC	CASSRGQYNEQFF	-	TRBV5-1	TRBJ2-1	-
TGTGCCAGCAGTTTATCGAGGAACAGGGGCGAGCAGTACTTC	CASSLSRNRGEQYF	TRBD1	TRBV27	TRBJ2-7	-
TGTGCCTCGCGTCTCGCGAGGGCCATGTTCTTC	CASRLARAMFF	-	TRBV28	TRBJ2-1	-
TGCGCCAGCGGACGGGGACTAATGCAAGAGACCCAGTACTTC	CASGRGLMQETQYF	TRBD2	TRBV4-1	TRBJ2-5	-
TGTGCCAGCAGTTACTCTGGCAACCAAGAGACCCAGTACTTC	CASSYSGNQETQYF	-	TRBV6-5	TRBJ2-5	-
TGTGCCAGCAATGAGGGACAGGGGATAAACATTCAGTACTTC	CASNEGQGINIQYF	TRBD1	TRBV5-8	TRBJ2-4	few
TGTGCCAGCAGCTTACGTGGGACTAGCGCCGCTGAGCAGTTCTTC	CASSLRGTSAAEQFF	TRBD2	TRBV7-2	TRBJ2-1	-
TGTGCCAGCAGCGTAGCGAGTGCCTCAGGGGTCACCGGGGAGCTGTTTTTT	CASSVASASGVTGELFF	-	TRBV9	TRBJ2-2	-
TGTGCCAGCAGCCCTCAGGGTACGGCTAAAGAGCAGTACTTC	CASSPQGTAKEQYF	-	TRBV11-1	TRBJ2-7	-
TGTGCCAGCAGCCAAGTTCCGGCAAAACCGATAGACAATGAGCAGTTCTTC	CASSQVPAKPIDNEQFF	-	TRBV3-1/TRBV3-2	TRBJ2-1	-
TGTGCCAGCAGCCAGGCCTACGAGCAGTACTTC	CASSQAYEQYF	-	TRBV11-2	TRBJ2-7	-
TGTGCCAGCGGGGGGCCTACAAGAAGCTCCTACAATGAGCAGTTCTTC	CASGGPTRSSYNEQFF	-	TRBV9	TRBJ2-1	-
TGTGCCAGCAGTTCCGCCGGGACAGGGTTGCCACCCCTCCACTTT	CASSSAGTGLPPLHF	TRBD1	TRBV6-5	TRBJ1-6	once
TGTGCCAGCAGTTTCCAGGGGGGTATCAATGAGCAGTTCTTC	CASSFQGGINEQFF	-	TRBV27	TRBJ2-1	-
TGTGCCAGCAGCCCCCGACAGGGTTCGGGTCGCAATCAGCCCCAGCATTTT	CASSPRQGSGRNQPQHF	TRBD1	TRBV7-3	TRBJ1-5	-
TGTGCCAGCAGTCGGCAGGGGGTTAGCCATCAGCCCCAGCATTTT	CASSRQGVSHQPQHF	TRBD1	TRBV6-4	TRBJ1-5	-
TGTGCCTGGAGCATCTCTTTGGGGGAGACCCAGTACTTC	CAWSISLGETQYF	-	TRBV30	TRBJ2-5	-
TGTGCCAGCTCAAAGGGACAGCAAAAAAACATTCAGTACTTC	CASSKGQQKNIQYF	TRBD1	TRBV18	TRBJ2-4	-
TGTGCCAGTAGTATCGGGGGTAATTCACCCCTCCACTTT	CASSIGGNSPLHF	-	TRBV19	TRBJ1-6	once
TGTGCCAGCAGCTTAGATTTGAACACTGAAGCTTTCTTT	CASSLDLNTEAFF	-	TRBV7-6	TRBJ1-1	once
TGCGCCAGCCCCTCGAGAACAGCTAACTATGGCTACACCTTC	CASPSRTANYGYTF	-	TRBV5-1	TRBJ1-2	-
TGTGCCAGCAGTTCTCGGTGGGGATTTTCGTACGAGCAGTACTTC	CASSSRWGFSYEQYF	-	TRBV28	TRBJ2-7	-
TGTGCCAGCAGCACACACGATTGGCAGGGAATGAATTCACCCCTCCACTTT	CASSTHDWQGMNSPLHF	-	TRBV7-9	TRBJ1-6	-
TGCGCCAGCAGCTTGACAGGGAACACCGGGGAGCTGTTTTTT	CASSLTGNTGELFF	-	TRBV5-1	TRBJ2-2	-
TGTGCCAGCAGTTATGTAAATTCCCCCCAGCATTTT	CASSYVNSPQHF	-	TRBV6-2/TRBV6-3	TRBJ1-5	-
TGTGCCAGCAGCCCCCCAGGGGACACTGAAGCTTTCTTT	CASSPPGDTEAFF	-	TRBV7-9	TRBJ1-1	-
TGTGCCAGCAGCTTAGTACCCTACACCTACGAGCAGTACTTC	CASSLVPYTYEQYF	-	TRBV7-8	TRBJ2-7	once
TGCGCCAGCAGCTTGGAACCGGGACAGGGCGTATTCCGGATGGTGGAGCAGTTCTTC	CASSLEPGQGVFRMVEQFF	TRBD1	TRBV5-1	TRBJ2-1	-
TGTGCCAGCAGCCAATATGTAACTTTGGGGGGGCGCACAGATACGCAGTATTTT	CASSQYVTLGGRTDTQYF	-	TRBV4-2	TRBJ2-3	-
TGTGCCAGCAGCTTGTTGCGGAGCACAGATACGCAGTATTTT	CASSLLRSTDTQYF	-	TRBV5-5	TRBJ2-3	-
TGTGCCAGCAGTGAACAGGGGGCAATGTTGAGGAATCAGCCCCAGCATTTT	CASSEQGAMLRNQPQHF	TRBD1	TRBV2	TRBJ1-5	-
TGTGCCAGCAGCTTAGCGATTACGGGGAACGACTATGGCTACACCTTC	CASSLAITGNDYGYTF	-	TRBV7-2	TRBJ1-2	-
TGTGCCAGTGCCCAGACACGATATAATTCACCCCTCCACTTT	CASAQTRYNSPLHF	-	TRBV19	TRBJ1-6	-
TGTGCCAGCAGCTTGGTAGGAACACCTCAGGGGGCGTTCTACGAGCAGTACTTC	CASSLVGTPQGAFYEQYF	TRBD1	TRBV5-8	TRBJ2-7	-
TGCGCCAGCAGCCCACAGGGAACCGGGGAGCTGTTTTTT	CASSPQGTGELFF	-	TRBV5-1	TRBJ2-2	-
TGTGCCAGCAGCTATTCCAGGACTAGCGGGTACTACGAGCAGTACTTC	CASSYSRTSGYYEQYF	TRBD2	TRBV7-2	TRBJ2-7	-
TGTGCCAGCAGTCCGCGACAGGGTAAGCAGCATTTT	CASSPRQGKQHF	TRBD1	TRBV6-2/TRBV6-3	TRBJ1-5	-
TGTGCCAGCAGCGTCGGACAGGGTTTTGGCTACACCTTC	CASSVGQGFGYTF	TRBD1	TRBV7-2	TRBJ1-2	-
TGTGCCAGAACTAGTGGTGGCCGCTCGGGGCAGGGTTCTAATCCATATGGCTACACCTTC	CARTSGGRSGQGSNPYGYTF	-	TRBV2	TRBJ1-2	-
TGTGCCAGCAGCCGACACACGGCAGGGGGGTATGGCTACACCTTC	CASSRHTAGGYGYTF	TRBD1	TRBV28	TRBJ1-2	-
TGTGCCAGCAGCGTACGGACGAACACCGGGGAGCTGTTTTTT	CASSVRTNTGELFF	-	TRBV9	TRBJ2-2	-
TGTGCCAGTAGTGGGGCTGGACAGGGAGGCGGCTACACCTTC	CASSGAGQGGGYTF	TRBD1	TRBV19	TRBJ1-2	-
TGTGCCAGCAGTTACGGGGGAAAGAACACCGGGGAGCTGTTTTTT	CASSYGGKNTGELFF	-	TRBV6-5	TRBJ2-2	-
TGTGCCAGCTTCAGGGGGGACACTGAAGCTTTCTTT	CASFRGDTEAFF	TRBD1	TRBV28	TRBJ1-1	-
TGTGCCAGCAGCGTAGGAGGGGGCGAGGTGGCTTCACCCCTCCACTTT	CASSVGGGEVASPLHF	TRBD1	TRBV9	TRBJ1-6	-
TGTGCCAGCAGTTTGGAACAGGGGGCCGATGAAAAACTGTTTTTT	CASSLEQGADEKLFF	TRBD1	TRBV28	TRBJ1-4	large
TGTGCCAGCAGCCCTATCCGGGCAACTAATGAAAAACTGTTTTTT	CASSPIRATNEKLFF	-	TRBV7-8	TRBJ1-4	-
TGTGCCAGTTGTCTATCTGGGGCCAACGTCCTGACTTTC	CASCLSGANVLTF	-	TRBV21-1	TRBJ2-6	-
TGTGCCAGCAGCGAGAAACAGGGACAGGATCTTTATAGCAATCAGCCCCAGCATTTT	CASSEKQGQDLYSNQPQHF	TRBD1	TRBV11-3	TRBJ1-5	-
TGTGCCAGCAGCGTCGGGACTAGCGTTTTCGTACGGGGAGAGCAGTACTTC	CASSVGTSVFVRGEQYF	TRBD2	TRBV7-2	TRBJ2-7	-
TGTGCCAGCAGCCTGGGACTAGCGGGCACCGGGGAGCTGTTTTTT	CASSLGLAGTGELFF	TRBD2	TRBV11-3	TRBJ2-2	-
TGTGCCAGCAGCTCCCGGGACAGCAGTTATGGCTACACCTTC	CASSSRDSSYGYTF	TRBD1	TRBV7-3	TRBJ1-2	-